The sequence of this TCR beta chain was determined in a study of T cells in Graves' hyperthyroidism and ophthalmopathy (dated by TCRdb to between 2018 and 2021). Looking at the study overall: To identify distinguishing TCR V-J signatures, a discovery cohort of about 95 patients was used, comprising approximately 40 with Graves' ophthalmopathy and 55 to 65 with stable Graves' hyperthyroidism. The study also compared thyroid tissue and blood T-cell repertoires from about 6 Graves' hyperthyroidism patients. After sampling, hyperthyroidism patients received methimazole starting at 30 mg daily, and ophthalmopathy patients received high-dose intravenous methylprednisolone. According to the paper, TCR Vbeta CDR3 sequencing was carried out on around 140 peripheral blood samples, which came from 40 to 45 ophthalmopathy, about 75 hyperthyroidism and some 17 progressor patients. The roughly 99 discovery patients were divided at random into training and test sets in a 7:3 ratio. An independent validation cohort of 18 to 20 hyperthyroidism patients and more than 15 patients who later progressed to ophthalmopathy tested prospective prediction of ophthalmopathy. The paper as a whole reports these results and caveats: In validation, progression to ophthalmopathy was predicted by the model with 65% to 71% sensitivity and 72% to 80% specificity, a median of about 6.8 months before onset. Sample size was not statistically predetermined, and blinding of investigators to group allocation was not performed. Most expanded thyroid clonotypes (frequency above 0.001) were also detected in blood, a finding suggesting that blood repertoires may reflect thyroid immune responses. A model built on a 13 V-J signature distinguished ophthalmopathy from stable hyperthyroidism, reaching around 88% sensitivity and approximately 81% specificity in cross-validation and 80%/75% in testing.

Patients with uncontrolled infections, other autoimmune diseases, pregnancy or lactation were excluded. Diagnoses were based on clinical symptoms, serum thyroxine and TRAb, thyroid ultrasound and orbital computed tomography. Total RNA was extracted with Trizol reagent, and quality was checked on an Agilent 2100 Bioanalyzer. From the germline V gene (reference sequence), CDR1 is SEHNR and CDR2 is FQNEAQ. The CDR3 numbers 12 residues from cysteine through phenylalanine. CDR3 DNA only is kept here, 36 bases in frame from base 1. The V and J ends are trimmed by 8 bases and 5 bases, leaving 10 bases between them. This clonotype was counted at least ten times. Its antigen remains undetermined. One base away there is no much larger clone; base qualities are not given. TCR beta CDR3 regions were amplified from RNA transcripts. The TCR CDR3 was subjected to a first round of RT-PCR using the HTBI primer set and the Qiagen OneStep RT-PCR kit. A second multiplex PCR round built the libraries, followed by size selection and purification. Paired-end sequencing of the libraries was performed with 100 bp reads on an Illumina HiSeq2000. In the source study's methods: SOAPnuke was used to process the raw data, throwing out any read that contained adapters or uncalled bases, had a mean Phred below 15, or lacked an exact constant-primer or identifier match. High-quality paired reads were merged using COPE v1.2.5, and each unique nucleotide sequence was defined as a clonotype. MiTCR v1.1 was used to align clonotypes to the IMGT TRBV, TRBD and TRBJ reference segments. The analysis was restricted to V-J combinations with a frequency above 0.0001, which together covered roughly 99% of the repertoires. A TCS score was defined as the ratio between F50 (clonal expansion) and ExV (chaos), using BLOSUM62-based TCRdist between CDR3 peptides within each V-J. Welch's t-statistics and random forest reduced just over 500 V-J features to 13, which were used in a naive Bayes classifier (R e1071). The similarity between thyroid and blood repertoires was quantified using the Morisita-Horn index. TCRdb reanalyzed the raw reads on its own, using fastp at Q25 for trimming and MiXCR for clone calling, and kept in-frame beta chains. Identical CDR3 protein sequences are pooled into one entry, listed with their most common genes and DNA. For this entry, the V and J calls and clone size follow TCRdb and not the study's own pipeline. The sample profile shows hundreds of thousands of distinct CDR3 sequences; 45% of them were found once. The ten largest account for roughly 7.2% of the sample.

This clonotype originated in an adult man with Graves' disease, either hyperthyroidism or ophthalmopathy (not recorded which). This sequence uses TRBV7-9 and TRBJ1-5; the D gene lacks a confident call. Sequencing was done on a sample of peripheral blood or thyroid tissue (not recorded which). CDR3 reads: CASSTVDQPQHF. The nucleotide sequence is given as TGTGCCAGCTCCACTGTTGATCAGCCCCAGCATTTT.